The 23 T cell receptor beta chains presented below share a single source sample, sequenced in a study of shared clonotypes between healthy human individuals. Assay used: immunoSEQ multiplex PCR; TCRdb lists only in-frame clones, some missing. The table lists some 1,100,000 clones, approximately 80% of them singletons. Material: memory CD4+ T cells from PBMCs. Subset: CD45RA-negative fraction. The origin of the receptors is a man aged 18 to 29 in good health. Some clones in this sample may be carry-over from other donors' samples.

The chain employs TRBV5-6 and TRBJ2-1; TRBD1 matches 8 bases. CDR3 length: 14 amino acids. CDR1 is SGHDT, CDR2 YYEEEE, per germline. After removal of 6 bases from V and 10 bases from J, the junction contained 12 bases not matched to a gene. The CDR3 spells CASNRGKGGREQFF. The CDR3 region has the DNA TGTGCCAGCAACAGGGGGAAAGGAGGGAGGGAGCAGTTCTTC. Supplemented by reference TRBV5-6 and TRBJ2-1, the full variable domain reads DAGVTQSPTHLIKTRGQQVTLRCSPKSGHDTVSWYQQALGQGPQFIFQYYEEEERQRGNFPDRFSGHQFPNYSSELNVNALLLGDSALYLCASNRGKGGREQFFGPGTRLTVL.

The chain has TRBV28 and TRBJ1-5, with TRBD1 matching 10 bases. CDR1 is MDHEN, CDR2 SYDVKM, per germline. CDR3 length: 15 residues. V trimming: 6 bases; J trimming: 7 bases; junction bases outside the gene matches: 9. The CDR3 DNA reads TGTGCCAGCAGCAAAAGGGGACAGGGGTCACAGCCCCAGCATTTT. Amino acids: CASSKRGQGSQPQHF.

The genes are TRBV5-6 and TRBJ2-7; D remains ambiguous. Germline V gene sequence: CDR1 SGHDT, CDR2 YYEEEE. Trimming took 3 bases from V and 12 from J, leaving 16 bases between them. The length of the CDR3 is 12 residues. CDR3 in amino acids: CASSSEDLVGYF. CDR3 in DNA: TGTGCCAGCAGCTCGGAAGACCTGGTCGGGTACTTC.

The V gene is TRBV10-3, the J gene TRBJ1-1; TRBD1 might be the D (6 bases). Germline V gives CDR1 ENHRY, CDR2 SYGVKD. Trimming shortened V by 5 bases and J by 2 bases, and 9 bases separated the two germline ends. This CDR3 contains 13 residues. The CDR3 nucleotides read TGTGCCATCAGTAGGGGGGATAACACTGAAGCTTTCTTT. Translation: CAISRGDNTEAFF.

Concerning this clone: An end of the junction does not agree with germline; a read error may underlie this. The chain is built from TRBV7-2 and TRBJ1-1, with D hard to call. The CDR3 sequence is 13 residues long. The germline gives CDR1 SGHTA, CDR2 FQGNSA. DNA of the CDR3: TGTGCCAGCAGCTTTAGGACGAACACTGAAGCTTCCTTT. This encodes CASSFRTNTEASF. Looking up the rest from reference TRBV7-2 and TRBJ1-1 gives the full variable domain: GAGVSQSPSNKVTEKGKDVELRCDPISGHTALYWYRQSLGQGLEFLIYFQGNSAPDKSGLPSDRFSAERTGGSVSTLTIQRTQQEDSAVYLCASSFRTNTEASFGQGTRLTVV.

V gene TRBV6-5 combines with J gene TRBJ1-1; D unresolved. Per germline, CDR1 MNHEY and CDR2 SVGAGI. Between the trimmed V and J ends, which lost 0 bases and 0 bases, there was a span of 2 bases. The CDR3 is made up of 13 amino acids. The chain's CDR3 is CASSYSLNTEAFF. In DNA, the CDR3 is TGTGCCAGCAGTTACTCGTTGAACACTGAAGCTTTCTTT.

Here the CDR3 reads CASSRKRGQGTLSNEKLFF. The CDR3 region has the DNA TGTGCCAGCAGCCGAAAGCGGGGCCAGGGAACTCTTAGCAATGAAAAACTGTTTTTT. The J gene is TRBJ1-4, the V gene TRBV27, with a weak D call TRBD1 (5 bases). Trimming took off 6 bases at V and 5 bases at J, with 28 bases between the two ends. This CDR3 region has 19 residues. Germline V CDR1 and CDR2: MNHEY, SMNVEV (reference sequence). Looking up the rest from reference TRBV27 and TRBJ1-4 gives the full variable domain: EAQVTQNPRYLITVTGKKLTVTCSQNMNHEYMSWYRQDPGLGLRQIYYSMNVEVTDKGDVPEGYKVSRKEKRNFPLILESPSPNQTSLYFCASSRKRGQGTLSNEKLFFGSGTQLSVL.

The rearrangement uses TRBV28 and TRBJ2-1, with D hard to call. The CDR3 loop spans 12 amino acids. CDR1 is MDHEN and CDR2 is SYDVKM in the germline V gene. V was cut by 4 bases and J by 8 bases, with 9 bases left in between. CDR3 sequence (DNA): TGTGCCAGCAGTTCCATTAGTGATGAGCAGTTCTTC. As protein: CASSSISDEQFF.

With regard to this clone: A much larger clone is a single base away; this may be a read error. Other DNA sequences in this sample translate to the same CDR3. The genes are TRBV27 and TRBJ2-7, with D unclear. Per the germline V gene, CDR1 is MNHEY and CDR2 is SMNVEV (reference sequence). CDR3 length: 10 amino acids. Trimming took 3 bases from V and 5 from J, leaving 2 bases between them. The DNA of the CDR3 is TGTGCCAGCAGTTTGCACGAGCAGTACTTC. As protein: CASSLHEQYF.

This chain links TRBV11-2 with TRBJ2-1; D possibly matches TRBD1 or TRBD2 (5 bases each). CDR3 length equals 15 residues. Trimming shortened V by 5 bases and J by 0 bases, and 11 bases separated the two germline ends. The V gene's germline CDR1 is SGHAT and CDR2 FQNNGV. This CDR3 is CASSPGASSYNEQFF. CDR3 in DNA: TGTGCCAGCAGCCCCGGGGCGAGCTCCTACAATGAGCAGTTCTTC.

This chain uses TRBV5-6 with TRBJ1-1; D is undetermined. The V gene lost 1 base and the J gene lost 3 bases, with 13 bases spanning the gap. In germline, CDR1 is SGHDT, CDR2 YYEEEE. This CDR3 region has 15 residues. This CDR3 is CASSLLGKKDTEAFF. CDR3 in DNA: TGTGCCAGCAGCTTGCTTGGGAAAAAGGACACTGAAGCTTTCTTT.

This chain joins TRBV2 and TRBJ2-3, with TRBD1 matching 9 bases. The CDR3 length is 15 residues. V lost 6 bases, J lost 4 bases, and 8 bases stayed unmatched. Per germline, CDR1 SNHLY and CDR2 FYNNEI. CDR3 amino acids: CASRETGGPSDTQYF. The CDR3, as DNA: TGTGCCAGCAGAGAGACAGGGGGTCCATCAGATACGCAGTATTTT.

V is TRBV19 and J is TRBJ2-7; weak D call: TRBD2 (5 bases). Trimming stripped 4 bases from V and 2 bases from J, with 15 bases between. Germline V CDR1 and CDR2: LNHDA, SQIVND (reference sequence). The CDR3 spans 15 residues. The CDR3: CASSRGQDGTYEQYF. In DNA, the CDR3 is TGTGCCAGTAGTAGAGGGCAAGACGGTACCTACGAGCAGTACTTC.

CDR3 DNA: TGTGCCAGCAGCTTAGTGGCAGGGGGCGAGTTTGAAGCTTTCTTT. Protein sequence: CASSLVAGGEFEAFF. The chain joins TRBV7-6 to TRBJ1-1; TRBD1 agrees at 8 bases. The CDR3 has 15 amino acids. The V segment lost 1 base and the J segment 7 bases; nucleotides outside the gene matches: 8. In germline, CDR1 is SGHVS, CDR2 FNYEAQ.

This clone was recorded once. DNA for the CDR3: TGTGCCAGCTCCCAAAACCGACAGGGGGCTAACACCATATATTTT. It codes for CASSQNRQGANTIYF. This rearrangement joins TRBV18 to TRBJ1-3; 10 nucleotides align to TRBD1. J lost 7 bases, V lost 6 bases, and 9 bases had no gene match. Germline V gene data show CDR1 as KGHSH and CDR2 as LQKENI. The CDR3 loop spans 15 amino acids.

The chain uses TRBV7-9 and TRBJ2-5; 9 bases map to TRBD2. The CDR3 sequence is 15 residues long. CDR1 is SEHNR and CDR2 is FQNEAQ in the germline V gene (reference sequence). V shed 5 bases, J shed 5 bases, and the junction held 9 bases outside the gene matches. The CDR3 region is CASSPLAGMGETQYF. CDR3 bases: TGTGCCAGCAGCCCACTAGCGGGCATGGGGGAGACCCAGTACTTC. Full variable domain (missing parts from reference TRBV7-9 and TRBJ2-5): DTGVSQNPRHKITKRGQNVTFRCDPISEHNRLYWYRQTLGQGPEFLTYFQNEAQLEKSRLLSDRFSAERPKGSFSTLEIQRTEQGDSAMYLCASSPLAGMGETQYFGPGTRLLVL.

The chain joins TRBV7-2 to TRBJ2-1; D possibly corresponds to TRBD1 (6 bases). Trimming pared 2 bases from V and 0 bases from J, leaving 8 bases between. In germline, CDR1 is SGHTA, CDR2 FQGNSA. This CDR3 has 15 amino acids. CDR3 sequence: CASSLTGSSYNEQFF. CDR3 nucleotides: TGTGCCAGCAGCTTAACAGGGTCCTCCTACAATGAGCAGTTCTTC. The variable domain in full, with the rest retrieved from reference TRBV7-2 and TRBJ2-1, is GAGVSQSPSNKVTEKGKDVELRCDPISGHTALYWYRQSLGQGLEFLIYFQGNSAPDKSGLPSDRFSAERTGGSVSTLTIQRTQQEDSAVYLCASSLTGSSYNEQFFGPGTRLTVL.

This chain connects TRBV9 to TRBJ2-2; D gene uncertain. The CDR3 covers 14 residues. Germline-derived CDR1 and CDR2 are SGDLS and YYNGEE. V dropped 5 bases and J dropped 4 bases, with 12 bases sitting between them. The CDR3 protein is CASSALPSTGELFF. The CDR3 DNA follows: TGTGCCAGCAGTGCATTGCCGAGCACCGGGGAGCTGTTTTTT.

The chain is built from TRBV27 and TRBJ1-2; no reliable D call. The CDR3 totals 17 residues. V shed 6 bases and J shed 0 bases, with 20 bases lying between them. CDR1 is MNHEY and CDR2 is SMNVEV in the germline V gene (reference sequence). CDR3 sequence: CASRRAARLPSNYGYTF. DNA of the CDR3: TGTGCCAGCAGAAGAGCCGCACGACTACCTTCTAACTATGGCTACACCTTC.

This clone appeared a single time. The V and J genes are TRBV5-1 and TRBJ2-1; 10 bases agree with TRBD1. Germline V gives CDR1 SGHRS, CDR2 YFSETQ. Trimming removed 7 bases from V and 9 bases from J; junction bases left unmatched: 7. This CDR3 has 13 residues. The CDR3 DNA reads as TGCGCCAGCGGAGGACAGGGGGTACTTGAGCAGTTCTTC. Amino acids: CASGGQGVLEQFF.

The chain combines TRBV4-3 with TRBJ2-5; D remains ambiguous. Germline V gene lookup returns CDR1 LGHNA and CDR2 YSLEER. The CDR3 totals 16 residues. Between the trimmed V and J ends, which lost 1 base and 2 bases, there was a span of 14 bases. The CDR3 spells CASSQGPGYPQETQYF. The CDR3 DNA sequence: TGCGCCAGCAGCCAAGGACCGGGCTACCCACAAGAGACCCAGTACTTC.

In its sample, this clone was seen many times. The chain has TRBV5-8 and TRBJ1-1; D not resolved. The germline CDR1 and CDR2 sequences are SGHTS and YDEGEE. The V end was cut by 0 bases, the J end by 11 bases, with 11 bases between. This CDR3 is built from 12 residues. The CDR3, as DNA: TGTGCCAGCAGCTTGGCCGGGATAGGCGCTTTCTTT. Translation gives CASSLAGIGAFF.

V and J are TRBV7-8 and TRBJ2-1; 7 bases line up with TRBD2. Germline CDR1 SGHVS, CDR2 FQNEAQ. V was clipped by 1 base and J by 0 bases; unmatched bases: 9. The CDR3 is made up of 18 amino acids. CDR3 in amino acids: CASSLVDSGYTSYNEQFF. The CDR3 DNA is TGTGCCAGCAGCTTAGTAGATAGCGGGTACACCTCCTACAATGAGCAGTTCTTC.